This entry lists 2 T cell receptor beta chains sequenced from one sample in a study of T-cell memory formation after mild COVID-19. TCRdb independently ran MiXCR on the 5' RACE reads; one entry per CDR3 protein. The data show 250,000 to 300,000 distinct CDR3 sequences, with roughly 16% seen just once and roughly 20% held by the top ten. Sequenced input: PBMCs or a T cell subset sorted from them (not recorded which). These receptors were collected from a man aged 18 to 29 who had mild COVID-19 (a few samples of this study predate the infection). Cell type and time point are not known.

This clonotype was observed many times. V gene TRBV12-3 or TRBV12-4 combines with J gene TRBJ1-5; 7 bases align to TRBD1. The CDR3 totals 13 residues. The V gene end was trimmed by 11 bases and the J gene end by 3 bases; junction bases not matched to a gene: 7. The CDR3 region is CASRQGINQPQHF. The DNA for the CDR3 is TGTGCCTCCAGACAGGGCATCAATCAGCCCCAGCATTTT.

J is TRBJ2-2 and V is TRBV11-3, with D maybe TRBD2 (5 bases). The CDR3 spans 14 residues. V dropped 8 bases and J dropped 0 bases, with 10 bases sitting between them. CDR1 is SGHNT and CDR2 is YENEEA in the germline V gene. CDR3 in DNA: TGTGCCAGCGCCCCGAGGGCGAACACCGGGGAGCTGTTTTTT. Amino acid sequence: CASAPRANTGELFF. The complete variable domain, with remaining parts taken from reference TRBV11-3 and TRBJ2-2, reads EAGVVQSPRYKIIEKKQPVAFWCNPISGHNTLYWYLQNLGQGPELLIRYENEEAVDDSQLPKDRFSAERLKGVDSTLKIQPAELGDSAVYLCASAPRANTGELFFGEGSRLTVL.